This TCR beta chain was found in a study of T cell changes during pregnancy in multiple sclerosis. Repertoires were generated with immunoSEQ multiplex PCR, while TCRdb's copy carries only in-frame clones and drops some. There are about 24,000 clones in the sample; under 95% occur only once, and 9% to 9.5% lies in the top ten. The CDR3 has 16 residues. Trimming removed 4 bases from V and 4 bases from J, with 20 bases in between. CDR1 and CDR2 (germline): SGHVS, FQNEAQ. The sequence came from a female donor in good health, enrolled as a control in a pregnancy study. The chain recombines TRBV7-8 with TRBJ2-7, with D perhaps TRBD2 (6 bases). The material was CD8+ T cells from peripheral blood mononuclear cells, obtained in the third trimester of pregnancy. In DNA, the CDR3 is TGTGCCAGCAGCTCCGGCGGGGCTTCACTCCCTTACGAGCAGTACTTC. This gives the protein CASSSGGASLPYEQYF.